This section outlines one T cell receptor (beta chain) sequence together with its context. Assay: immunoSEQ multiplex PCR; the TCRdb copy retains only in-frame clones and omits some. The sample yields approximately 300,000 clones, more than 85% seen once. Allocation to cohorts depended on clinical history reported by the participants. This CDR3 comprises 16 residues. Germline CDR1 is SGHAT and CDR2 is FQNNGV. V gave up 6 bases and J gave up 0 bases; unmatched junction bases: 7. This sample was taken from a study of blood T cell repertoires in COVID-19. Sequencing was carried out using PBMCs or T cells enriched from blood (not recorded which). This clonotype was obtained from a woman under 40 who had recovered from COVID-19. The chain employs TRBV11-2 and TRBJ2-1, with 8 bases fitting TRBD1. The DNA for the CDR3 is TGTGCCAGCAGGGATGGGGACAGGCCCTCCTACAATGAGCAGTTCTTC. Translated, it gives CASRDGDRPSYNEQFF. The complete variable domain, with remaining parts taken from reference TRBV11-2 and TRBJ2-1, reads EAGVAQSPRYKIIEKRQSVAFWCNPISGHATLYWYQQILGQGPKLLIQFQNNGVVDDSQLPKDRFSAERLKGVDSTLKIQPAKLEDSAVYLCASRDGDRPSYNEQFFGPGTRLTVL.